This TCR beta chain emerged from a study of blood T cell repertoires in COVID-19. Trimming took off 4 bases at V and 4 bases at J, with 14 bases between the two ends. CDR3 length: 14 residues. Germline V CDR1 and CDR2: GTSNPN, SVGIG (reference sequence). The repertoire was sequenced with immunoSEQ multiplex PCR; TCRdb's copy has only in-frame clones and lacks some. Counted here are over 120,000 clones, approximately 90% occurring once; the ten biggest clones make up around 1.6%. This receptor was taken from a human donor in a cohort sampled during active COVID-19. The chain joins TRBV30 to TRBJ1-5, with D possibly matching TRBD1 (6 bases). Sequenced input: peripheral blood. CDR3 amino acids: CAWTLGQPNQPQHF. The CDR3 nucleotides are TGTGCCTGGACCCTCGGACAGCCGAATCAGCCCCAGCATTTT.